One and the same sample provided the 16 T cell receptor beta chains below, sequenced in a study of regulatory T cells in long-lasting Graves disease. The time point here: persistent/refractory GD, antithyroid drugs over 5 years with positive TRAb. RNA from PBMCs was the source of the TCR library. Assembly of TCR beta libraries relied on iRepertoire HTBI primers together with Arm-PCR of CDR3 regions. In TCRdb, the multiplex PCR reads were re-called with MiXCR into one record per CDR3 protein. The sample records about 470,000 distinct CDR3 sequences, more than 20% being singletons. The source was peripheral blood mononuclear cells (PBMCs), collected when the disease was refractory, from a patient treated with antithyroid drugs. These receptors all come from a female donor with Graves disease.

This clonotype was seen only a few times. V and J are TRBV29-1 and TRBJ1-2; 7 nucleotides match TRBD1. The CDR3 consists of 11 residues. Germline V gene sequence: CDR1 SQVTM, CDR2 ANQGSEA. V was pared by 5 bases and J by 4 bases, with 1 base of the junction left unmatched. The CDR3 nucleotides read TGCAGCGTTCAGGGGGGCTATGGCTACACCTTC. Amino acids: CSVQGGYGYTF.

This clonotype was detected only a few times. The chain has TRBV6-1 and TRBJ1-5, with 7 nucleotides matching TRBD1. The ends lost 6 bases at V and 4 bases at J; junction bases unmatched: 6. CDR3 length: 14 amino acids. Germline CDR1 MNHNS, CDR2 SASEGT. This CDR3 reads CASRPTGANQPQHF. In nucleotides, the CDR3 is TGTGCCAGCAGGCCTACAGGGGCGAATCAGCCCCAGCATTTT.

This clonotype was observed many times. This sequence joins TRBV2 and TRBJ2-2, with unresolved D. The CDR3 is made up of 11 amino acids. Germline CDR1 is SNHLY and CDR2 is FYNNEI. V was cut by 7 bases and J by 7 bases, with 7 bases left in between. The CDR3 DNA sequence: TGTGCCAGCACCGCAGTCGGGGAGCTGTTTTTT. Translated, it gives CASTAVGELFF.

The rearrangement links TRBV5-1 to TRBJ2-7; 7 nucleotides match TRBD2. The CDR3 consists of 13 residues. V gave up 5 bases and J gave up 0 bases; unmatched junction bases: 2. Germline V lookup: CDR1 SGHRS, CDR2 YFSETQ. The CDR3 protein is CASRLADSYEQYF. In DNA form, the CDR3 reads TGCGCCAGCAGGCTAGCGGACTCCTACGAGCAGTACTTC.

The chain employs TRBV6-1 and TRBJ2-7, with 15 bases that match TRBD2. V lost 7 bases, J lost 2 bases, and 3 bases stayed unmatched. CDR3 size: 15 residues. CDR1 is MNHNS and CDR2 is SASEGT in the germline V gene. CDR3 bases: TGTGCCAGCAAAGGACTAGCGGGAGGGCCCTACGAGCAGTACTTC. Translated, it gives CASKGLAGGPYEQYF.

Regarding this clonotype: A far larger clone lies a single base away; this is likely a read error. This sequence joins TRBV2 and TRBJ2-7; possibly TRBD2 for D (7 bases). CDR3 length: 15 amino acids. CDR1 and CDR2 from the germline V gene are SNHLY and FYNNEI. As DNA, the CDR3 is TGTGCCAGCAGCCCCCAGGGGAGGGAGACGTACGAGCTGTACTTC. Residues: CASSPQGRETYELYF.

This clonotype was picked up a small number of times. V is TRBV10-3 and J is TRBJ2-7; TRBD1 matches at 9 bases. V lost 8 bases, J lost 5 bases, and 7 bases stayed unmatched. The V gene's germline CDR1 is ENHRY and CDR2 SYGVKD. CDR3 size: 13 residues. The CDR3 loop reads CAILSGQGNEQYF. The CDR3 DNA is TGTGCCATCCTATCAGGACAGGGGAACGAGCAGTACTTC.

Many counts were recorded for this clonotype. V usage is TRBV7-9 and J usage is TRBJ1-1, with D perhaps TRBD1 (5 bases). Trimming removed 2 bases from V and 3 bases from J, with 22 bases in between. Germline assignment: CDR1 SEHNR and CDR2 FQNEAQ (reference sequence). The CDR3 totals 18 residues. In DNA form, the CDR3 reads TGTGCCAGCAGCTTACTAGTGGGGGGTGAGGGTATAGACACTGAAGCTTTCTTT. Translation gives CASSLLVGGEGIDTEAFF.

The chain recombines TRBV5-1 with TRBJ2-7; D is uncertain. Germline values: CDR1 SGHRS, CDR2 YFSETQ. The CDR3 consists of 15 residues. Trimming pared 0 bases from V and 4 bases from J, leaving 14 bases between. The CDR3 here is CASSLGGGTLYEQYF. The CDR3, as DNA: TGCGCCAGCAGCTTGGGGGGTGGTACCCTGTACGAGCAGTACTTC.

This clonotype was detected only a few times. The chain is built from TRBV5-5 and TRBJ1-2, with TRBD1 matching 8 bases. Germline values: CDR1 SGHKS, CDR2 YYEKEE (reference sequence). Germline trimming cut 1 base from V and 7 bases from J; bases unmatched to any gene: 9. The CDR3 has 15 residues. The chain's CDR3 is CASSLKGQEDSGYTF. The CDR3 DNA follows: TGTGCCAGCAGCTTGAAGGGACAGGAGGATAGTGGCTACACCTTC.

Ten or more counts support this clonotype. The chain carries TRBV7-8 and TRBJ1-2; the match to TRBD1 covers 12 bases. Trimming at V came to 5 bases and at J to 4 bases, leaving 11 bases not matched to a gene. This CDR3 contains 17 residues. Germline loops: CDR1 SGHVS, CDR2 FQNEAQ. The CDR3 region has the DNA TGTGCCAGCAGCCGGGGGACAGGGGGCTCCCGTGGCTATGGCTACACCTTC. This translates into CASSRGTGGSRGYGYTF.

This clonotype was counted at least ten times. This chain uses TRBV27 with TRBJ2-5; the D call may be TRBD1 or TRBD2 (5 bases each). Germline assignment: CDR1 MNHEY and CDR2 SMNVEV (reference sequence). Trimming took off 3 bases at V and 8 bases at J, with 13 bases between the two ends. There are 13 residues in the CDR3. CDR3 region: CASSFGTPSTQYF. The DNA for the CDR3 is TGTGCCAGCAGTTTTGGGACCCCAAGTACCCAGTACTTC.

This clonotype was recorded many times. The gene calls are TRBV6-1 and TRBJ1-5; D unresolved. CDR1 MNHNS and CDR2 SASEGT come from the germline V gene. The CDR3 runs 15 residues. The V gene lost 7 bases and the J gene lost 0 bases, with 13 bases spanning the gap. CDR3 region: CASTARTDSNQPQHF. The CDR3 bases are TGTGCCAGCACCGCAAGGACTGATAGCAATCAGCCCCAGCATTTT.

This clonotype was picked up one time. The chain uses TRBV30 and TRBJ2-1; a weak D match, TRBD2 (6 bases). The germline V gene has CDR1 GTSNPN and CDR2 SVGIG (reference sequence). The V end was cut by 0 bases, the J end by 3 bases, with 15 bases between. This CDR3 is 16 amino acids long. CDR3 in amino acids: CAWSVNSGDFYNEQFF. Here the CDR3 DNA reads TGTGCCTGGAGTGTAAATAGCGGTGACTTCTACAATGAGCAGTTCTTC.

On this clonotype itself: One end of the junction is discordant with germline, which a read error may explain. This chain joins TRBV7-3 and TRBJ2-1; 8 bases map to TRBD2. CDR3 size: 15 residues. Germline V lookup: CDR1 SGHTA, CDR2 FQGTGA. The CDR3 nucleotides are TGTGCCAGCAGCCCGGGGGGGGACTTGACCGATGAGCAGCTCTTC. It codes for CASSPGGDLTDEQLF.

This clonotype was observed at least ten times. This chain uses TRBV28 with TRBJ1-5; D remains unclear. Germline lookup yields CDR1 MDHEN and CDR2 SYDVKM. Trimming took 5 bases from V and 9 from J, leaving 20 bases between them. The CDR3 runs 15 residues. CDR3 region: CASSPRTSGSAPQHF. CDR3 DNA sequence: TGTGCCAGCAGTCCCCGGACGTCCGGGTCTGCGCCCCAGCATTTT.